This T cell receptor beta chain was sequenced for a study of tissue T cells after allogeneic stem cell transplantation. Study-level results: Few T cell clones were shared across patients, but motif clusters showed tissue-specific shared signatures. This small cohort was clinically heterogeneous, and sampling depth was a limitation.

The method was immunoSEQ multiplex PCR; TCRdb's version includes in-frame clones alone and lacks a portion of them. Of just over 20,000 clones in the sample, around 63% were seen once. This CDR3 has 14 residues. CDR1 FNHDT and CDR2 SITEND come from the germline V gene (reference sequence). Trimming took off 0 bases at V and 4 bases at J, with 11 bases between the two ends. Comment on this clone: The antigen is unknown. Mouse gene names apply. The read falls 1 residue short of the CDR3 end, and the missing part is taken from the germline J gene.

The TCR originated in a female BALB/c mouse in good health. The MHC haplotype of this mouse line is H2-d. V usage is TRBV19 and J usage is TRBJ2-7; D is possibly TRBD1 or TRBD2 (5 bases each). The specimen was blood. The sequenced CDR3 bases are TGTGCCAGCAGTATAGTGGGACGGAATTATGAACAGTAC. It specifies CASSIVGRNYEQY. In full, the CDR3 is CASSIVGRNYEQYF.